This T cell receptor beta chain comes out of a study of beta chain features in type 1 diabetes (dated by TCRdb to the late 2010s). Some background on the complete study: Mean age, gender distribution, total cell number and subset yield did not differ between patients and healthy donors. The study compared TCRB repertoires of sorted circulating CD4+ T cell subsets between recently diagnosed type 1 diabetes patients and matched healthy donors. A total of 85 million to 140 million sorted cells were examined across all samples, and the number of cells per subset was strongly correlated with RNA yield. Regulatory and stem cell-like memory subsets were obtained from only 8 patients and roughly 8 healthy donors, while naive and central memory subsets were obtained from all 30 or so donors.

This clone was seen a few times. Its antigen has not been determined. There are no base qualities to consult, and no much larger clone falls within one base. Unmatched junction bases come to 2, with V trimmed by 5 bases and J by 9 bases. From cysteine to phenylalanine, the CDR3 is 13 amino acids long. Only CDR3 DNA remains: 39 bases, in frame from the first base. CDR1 is given as LGHNT and CDR2 as FRNRAP, both from the germline V gene. Each donor gave one peripheral blood draw, approximately 0.11 L on average, collected into heparinised tubes. A BD FACSAria II and a panel including CD45RO, CCR7, CD25, CD127, CD95 and CD27 were used to sort naive, central memory, regulatory and stem cell-like memory CD4+ T cells. All sorted populations exceeded 95% purity. Right away, PBMCs were isolated by Lymphoprep density gradient centrifugation and were stained directly, with no culture step. So that batch effects would be minimized, each experiment stained and sorted samples in pairs, pairing one healthy donor with one patient.

Study-wide findings and limitations: Naive, central memory and regulatory TCRB repertoires appeared more similar among patients than among healthy donors. Only small numbers of individuals were included in the HLA sub-analyses, which left unresolved whether HLA type had any influence on TCRB rearrangement. PCR might favor shorter templates, but patient and control samples were amplified and corrected together, so any skew would affect both groups equally. In all four CD4+ subsets, TCRB CDR3 length was moderately but significantly shorter in type 1 diabetes patients. Fewer insertions and more nucleotide deletions at VDJ recombination sites were observed in patients with type 1 diabetes, implying thymic rearrangement abnormalities. Because cDNA rather than genomic DNA was sequenced, highly expressing activated cells could have been over-represented, although no difference in activation and CD3 levels was found between groups.

The High Capacity cDNA Reverse Transcription Kit was used to reverse transcribe all of the isolated RNA, meaning that expressed TCRB transcripts were what got sequenced. Naive, central memory and regulatory T cell samples underwent deep immunoSEQ sequencing, averaging about 3.57 million total reads per sample. After sorted cells were lysed in RLT buffer, RNA was extracted with DNase-treated RNeasy Micro or Mini kits, with the choice depending on cell number. Each cell subset was processed on its own to prevent cross-contamination, while patient and healthy donor samples were processed together. The immunoSEQ multiplex PCR was used to amplify TCRB sequences from cDNA, yielding 87-bp fragments that span the CDR3 region. Sequencing of the amplicons was performed on the Illumina HiSeq platform. The authors' pipeline ran thus. Synthetic template baselines were used to correct PCR bias computationally, reads within Hamming distance 2 were collapsed, and singletons that could not be merged were discarded. Reads were aligned against IMGT to assign V, D and J genes, CDR3 length and insertions or deletions at six rearrangement sites. Clonotype counts were normalized to sorted cell number within each subset before computing true diversity and Gini coefficients with the tcR R package. The overlap coefficient, calculated on TCRB nucleotide sequences, was used to measure repertoire sharing. As a proxy for the pre-selection repertoire, out-of-frame TCRB sequences from naive cells were analyzed. This is the immuneACCESS table as TCRdb keeps it, with only in-frame sequences that have V and J called. A part of the clones is gone; compared with another copy, unresolved V genes explain less than half, and the rest is unexplained. D and trimming come from the DNA, and the V and J calls and clone size come from that table. Across this sample there are 350,000 to 450,000 clones, with 11% to 15% seen only once. The ten largest clones add up to less than 0.04% of the sample.

The rearrangement joined TRBV12-5 to TRBJ2-1; the junction holds 12 bases that match TRBD2. The sequence derives from a young man in good health. The specimen was naive CD4+ T cells from blood. The cell subset or site label of this sample denotes: true naive CD4+ T cells. Here is the DNA: TGTGCTAGTGGTCCACTAGCGGGGGGTGAGCAGTTCTTC. This translates into CASGPLAGGEQFF.